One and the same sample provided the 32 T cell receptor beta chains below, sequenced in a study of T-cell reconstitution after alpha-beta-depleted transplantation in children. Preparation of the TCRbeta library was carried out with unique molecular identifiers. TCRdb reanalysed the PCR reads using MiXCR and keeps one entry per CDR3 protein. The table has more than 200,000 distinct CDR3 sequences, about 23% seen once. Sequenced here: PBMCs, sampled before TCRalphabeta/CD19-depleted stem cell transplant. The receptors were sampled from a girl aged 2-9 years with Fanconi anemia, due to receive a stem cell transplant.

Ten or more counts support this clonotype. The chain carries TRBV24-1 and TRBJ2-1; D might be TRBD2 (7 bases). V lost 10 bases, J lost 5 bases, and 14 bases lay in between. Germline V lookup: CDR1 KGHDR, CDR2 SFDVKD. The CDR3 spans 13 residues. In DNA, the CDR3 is TGTGCCACTAAGGCGGGGGCTAACAATGAGCAGTTCTTC. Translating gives CATKAGANNEQFF.

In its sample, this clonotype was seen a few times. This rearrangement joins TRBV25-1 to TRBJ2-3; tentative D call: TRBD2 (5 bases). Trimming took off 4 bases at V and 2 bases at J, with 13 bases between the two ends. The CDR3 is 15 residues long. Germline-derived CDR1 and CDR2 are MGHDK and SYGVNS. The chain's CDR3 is CASSGSGDFTDTQYF. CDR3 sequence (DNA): TGTGCCAGCAGTGGGAGCGGAGATTTCACAGATACGCAGTATTTT.

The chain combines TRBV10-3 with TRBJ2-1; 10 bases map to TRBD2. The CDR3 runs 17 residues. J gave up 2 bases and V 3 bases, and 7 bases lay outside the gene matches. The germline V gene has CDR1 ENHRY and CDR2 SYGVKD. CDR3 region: CAISDIASGSPYNEQFF. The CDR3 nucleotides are TGTGCCATCAGTGATATAGCTAGCGGGAGCCCCTACAATGAGCAGTTCTTC.

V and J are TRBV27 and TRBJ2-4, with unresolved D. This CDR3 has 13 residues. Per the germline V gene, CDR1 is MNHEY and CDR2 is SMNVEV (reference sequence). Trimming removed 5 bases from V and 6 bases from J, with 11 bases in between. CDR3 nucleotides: TGTGCCAGCAGTCCCGAGAGTCCAAACATTCAGTACTTC. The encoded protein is CASSPESPNIQYF.

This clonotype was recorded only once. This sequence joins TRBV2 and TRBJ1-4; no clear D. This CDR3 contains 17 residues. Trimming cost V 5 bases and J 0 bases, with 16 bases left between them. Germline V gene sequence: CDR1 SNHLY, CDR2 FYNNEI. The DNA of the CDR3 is TGTGCCAGCAGTCCCACCCGTCCGTCGGCAACTAATGAAAAACTGTTTTTT. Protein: CASSPTRPSATNEKLFF.

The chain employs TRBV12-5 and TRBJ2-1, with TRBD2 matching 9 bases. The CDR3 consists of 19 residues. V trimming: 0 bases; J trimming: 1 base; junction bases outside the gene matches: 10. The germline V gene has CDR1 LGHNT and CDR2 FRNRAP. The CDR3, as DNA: TGTGCTAGTGGTTTGGTCCCCACCTCTAGCGGGGTGTCCTACAATGAGCAGTTCTTC. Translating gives CASGLVPTSSGVSYNEQFF.

This CDR3 is CSSRDRERSDTQYF. CDR3 coding DNA: TGCAGCAGCCGGGACAGGGAAAGGTCGGATACGCAGTATTTT. The rearrangement joins TRBV20-1 to TRBJ2-3; 9 bases match TRBD1. There are 14 residues in the CDR3. Germline values: CDR1 DFQATT, CDR2 SNEGSKA (reference sequence).

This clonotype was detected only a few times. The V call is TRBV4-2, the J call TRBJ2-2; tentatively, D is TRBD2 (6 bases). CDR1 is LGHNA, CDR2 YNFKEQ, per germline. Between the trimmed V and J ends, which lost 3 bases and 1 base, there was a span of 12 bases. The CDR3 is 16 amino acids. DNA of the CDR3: TGTGCCAGCAGCCACTCGGATAGCGGGAACACCGGGGAGCTGTTTTTT. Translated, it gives CASSHSDSGNTGELFF.

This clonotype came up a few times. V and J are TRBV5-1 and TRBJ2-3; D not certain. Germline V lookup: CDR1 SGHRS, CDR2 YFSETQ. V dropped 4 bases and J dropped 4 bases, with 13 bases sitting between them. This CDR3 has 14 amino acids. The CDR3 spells CASSGQGIADTQYF. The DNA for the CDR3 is TGCGCCAGCAGCGGTCAAGGAATCGCAGATACGCAGTATTTT.

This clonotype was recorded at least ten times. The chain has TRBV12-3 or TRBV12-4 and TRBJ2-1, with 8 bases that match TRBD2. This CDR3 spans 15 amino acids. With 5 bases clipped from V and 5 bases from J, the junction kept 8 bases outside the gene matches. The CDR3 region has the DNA TGTGCCAGCAGTCCGAGCGGGAGTAGCCACAATGAGCAGTTCTTC. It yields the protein CASSPSGSSHNEQFF.

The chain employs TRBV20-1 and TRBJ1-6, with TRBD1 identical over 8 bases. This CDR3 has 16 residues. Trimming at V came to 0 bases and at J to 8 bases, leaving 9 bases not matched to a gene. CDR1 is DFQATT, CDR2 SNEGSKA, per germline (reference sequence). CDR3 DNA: TGCAGTGCTAGAGATGGTTCCAGGGGGCAGGATTCACCCCTCCACTTT. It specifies CSARDGSRGQDSPLHF.

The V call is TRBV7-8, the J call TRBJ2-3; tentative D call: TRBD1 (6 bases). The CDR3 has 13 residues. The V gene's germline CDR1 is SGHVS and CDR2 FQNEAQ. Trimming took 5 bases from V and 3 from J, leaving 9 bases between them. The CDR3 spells CASSPRGTDTQYF. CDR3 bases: TGTGCCAGCAGCCCCAGGGGAACAGATACGCAGTATTTT.

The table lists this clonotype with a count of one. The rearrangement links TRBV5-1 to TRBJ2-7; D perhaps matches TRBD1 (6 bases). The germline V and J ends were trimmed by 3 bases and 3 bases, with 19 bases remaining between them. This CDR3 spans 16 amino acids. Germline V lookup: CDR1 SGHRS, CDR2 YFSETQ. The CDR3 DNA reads TGCGCCAGCAGCTGGGGGACACGCAGGTCGATCTACGAGCAGTACTTC. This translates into CASSWGTRRSIYEQYF. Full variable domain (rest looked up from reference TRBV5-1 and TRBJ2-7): KAGVTQTPRYLIKTRGQQVTLSCSPISGHRSVSWYQQTPGQGLQFLFEYFSETQRNKGNFPGRFSGRQFSNSRSEMNVSTLELGDSALYLCASSWGTRRSIYEQYFGPGTRLTVT.

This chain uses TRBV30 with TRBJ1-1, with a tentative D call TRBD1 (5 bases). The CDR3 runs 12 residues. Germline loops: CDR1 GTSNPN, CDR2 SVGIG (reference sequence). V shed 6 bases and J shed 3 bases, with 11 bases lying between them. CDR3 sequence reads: CACPGLYTEAFF. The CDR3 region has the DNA TGTGCCTGCCCGGGACTTTACACTGAAGCTTTCTTT.

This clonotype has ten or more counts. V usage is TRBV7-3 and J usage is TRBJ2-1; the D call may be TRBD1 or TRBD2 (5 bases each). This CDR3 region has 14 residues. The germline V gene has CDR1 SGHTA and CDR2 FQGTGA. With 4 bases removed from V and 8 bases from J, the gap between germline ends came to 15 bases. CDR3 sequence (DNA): TGTGCCAGCAGCTCATTACCTAGGGACGATGAGCAGTTCTTC. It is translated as CASSSLPRDDEQFF. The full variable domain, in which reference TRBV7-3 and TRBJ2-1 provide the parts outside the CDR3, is GAGVSQTPSNKVTEKGKYVELRCDPISGHTALYWYRQSLGQGPEFLIYFQGTGAADDSGLPNDRFFAVRPEGSVSTLKIQRTERGDSAVYLCASSSLPRDDEQFFGPGTRLTVL.

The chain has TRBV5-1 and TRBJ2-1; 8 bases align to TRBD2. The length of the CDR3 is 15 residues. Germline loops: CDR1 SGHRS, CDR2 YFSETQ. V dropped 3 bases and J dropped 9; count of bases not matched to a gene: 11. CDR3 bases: TGCGCCAGCAGCTGGACCGGGACTAGTCGAGGTGAGCAGTTCTTC. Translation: CASSWTGTSRGEQFF.

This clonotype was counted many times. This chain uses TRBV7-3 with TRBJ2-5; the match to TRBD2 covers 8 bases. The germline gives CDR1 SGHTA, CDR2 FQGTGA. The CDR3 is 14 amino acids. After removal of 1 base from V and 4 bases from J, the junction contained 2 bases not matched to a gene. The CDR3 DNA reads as TGTGCCAGCAGCTTAATAGCGGGGCGAGAGACCCAGTACTTC. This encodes CASSLIAGRETQYF.

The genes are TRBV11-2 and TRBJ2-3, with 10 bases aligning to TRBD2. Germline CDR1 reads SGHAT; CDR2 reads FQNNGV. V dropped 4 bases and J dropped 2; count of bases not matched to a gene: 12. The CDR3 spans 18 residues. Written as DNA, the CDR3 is TGTGCCAGCAGCTCCTTAGCGGGAGGCCTTCGATACACAGATACGCAGTATTTT. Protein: CASSSLAGGLRYTDTQYF.

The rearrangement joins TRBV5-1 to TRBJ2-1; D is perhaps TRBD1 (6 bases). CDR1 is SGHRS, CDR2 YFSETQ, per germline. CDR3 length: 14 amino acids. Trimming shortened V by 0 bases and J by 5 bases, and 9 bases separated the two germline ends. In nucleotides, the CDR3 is TGCGCCAGCAGCTTGGCCACAGGGAACAATGAGCAGTTCTTC. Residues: CASSLATGNNEQFF.

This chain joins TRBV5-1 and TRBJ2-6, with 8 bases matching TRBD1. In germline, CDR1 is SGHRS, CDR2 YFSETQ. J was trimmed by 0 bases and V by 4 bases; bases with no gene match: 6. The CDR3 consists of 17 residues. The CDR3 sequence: CASSLTGVTSGANVLTF. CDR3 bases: TGCGCCAGCAGCCTGACAGGGGTAACCTCTGGGGCCAACGTCCTGACTTTC. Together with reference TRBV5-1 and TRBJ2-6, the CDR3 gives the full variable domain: KAGVTQTPRYLIKTRGQQVTLSCSPISGHRSVSWYQQTPGQGLQFLFEYFSETQRNKGNFPGRFSGRQFSNSRSEMNVSTLELGDSALYLCASSLTGVTSGANVLTFGAGSRLTVL.

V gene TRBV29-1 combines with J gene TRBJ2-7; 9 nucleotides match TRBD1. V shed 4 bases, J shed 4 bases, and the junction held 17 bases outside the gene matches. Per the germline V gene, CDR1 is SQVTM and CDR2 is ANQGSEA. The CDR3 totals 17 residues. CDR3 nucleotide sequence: TGCAGCGTTGTTGTGCTGCCAGGGGGGACAGGGTCGTACGAGCAGTACTTC. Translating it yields CSVVVLPGGTGSYEQYF.

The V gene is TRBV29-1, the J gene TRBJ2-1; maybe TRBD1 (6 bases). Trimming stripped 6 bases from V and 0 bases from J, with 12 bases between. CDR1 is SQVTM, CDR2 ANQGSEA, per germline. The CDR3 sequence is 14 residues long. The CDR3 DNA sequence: TGCAGCGTACCGACAGGAATCTCCTACAATGAGCAGTTCTTC. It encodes CSVPTGISYNEQFF.

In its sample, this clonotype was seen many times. CDR3 in DNA: TGCAGTGCTAGAGCCCCTTCAGGCTATGAGCAGTTCTTC. This sequence encodes CSARAPSGYEQFF. V gene TRBV20-1 combines with J gene TRBJ2-1; D unresolved. This CDR3 has 13 amino acids. Trimming took off 1 base at V and 8 bases at J, with 12 bases between the two ends. Germline CDR1 reads DFQATT; CDR2 reads SNEGSKA (reference sequence).

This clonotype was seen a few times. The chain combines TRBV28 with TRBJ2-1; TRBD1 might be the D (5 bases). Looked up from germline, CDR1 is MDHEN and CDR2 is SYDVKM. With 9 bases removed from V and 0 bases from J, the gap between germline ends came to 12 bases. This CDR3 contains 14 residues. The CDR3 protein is CASTTGTSYNEQFF. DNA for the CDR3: TGTGCCAGTACTACAGGTACCTCCTACAATGAGCAGTTCTTC. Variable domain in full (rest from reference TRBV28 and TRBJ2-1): DVKVTQSSRYLVKRTGEKVFLECVQDMDHENMFWYRQDPGLGLRLIYFSYDVKMKEKGDIPEGYSVSREKKERFSLILESASTNQTSMYLCASTTGTSYNEQFFGPGTRLTVL.

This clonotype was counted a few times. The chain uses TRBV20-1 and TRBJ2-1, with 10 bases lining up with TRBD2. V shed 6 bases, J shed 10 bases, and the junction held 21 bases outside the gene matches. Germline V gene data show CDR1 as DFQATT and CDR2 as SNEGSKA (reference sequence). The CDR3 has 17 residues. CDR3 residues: CSAIRLSGGAFLPEQFF. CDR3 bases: TGCAGTGCCATAAGGCTAAGCGGGGGGGCCTTTTTACCGGAGCAGTTCTTC.

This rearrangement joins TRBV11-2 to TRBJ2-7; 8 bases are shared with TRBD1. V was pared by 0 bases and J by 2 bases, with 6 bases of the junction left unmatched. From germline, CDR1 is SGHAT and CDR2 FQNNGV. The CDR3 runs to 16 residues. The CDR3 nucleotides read TGTGCCAGCAGCTTAGAAGTCGACAGGGGACCCTACGAGCAGTACTTC. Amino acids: CASSLEVDRGPYEQYF.

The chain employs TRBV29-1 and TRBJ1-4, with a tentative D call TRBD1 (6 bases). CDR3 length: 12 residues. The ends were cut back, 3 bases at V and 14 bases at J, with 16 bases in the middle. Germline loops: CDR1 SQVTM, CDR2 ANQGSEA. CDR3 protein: CSVDRGAGELFF. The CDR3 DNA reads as TGCAGCGTTGACAGGGGAGCAGGAGAGCTGTTTTTT.

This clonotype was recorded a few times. The CDR3 protein is CSVEEPVSYEQYF. In DNA, the CDR3 is TGCAGCGTTGAAGAACCCGTCTCCTACGAGCAGTACTTC. This rearrangement joins TRBV29-1 to TRBJ2-7; D gene unclear. This CDR3 is built from 13 residues. V dropped 0 bases and J dropped 0 bases, with 6 bases sitting between them. Germline V gene sequence: CDR1 SQVTM, CDR2 ANQGSEA.

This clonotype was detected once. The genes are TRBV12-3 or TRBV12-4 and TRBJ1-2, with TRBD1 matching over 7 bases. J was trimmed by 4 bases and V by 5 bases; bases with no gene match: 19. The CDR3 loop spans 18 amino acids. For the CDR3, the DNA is TGTGCCAGCAGTCCGTATTCCAGGGGGGCAGGAAGGAGCTATGGCTACACCTTC. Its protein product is CASSPYSRGAGRSYGYTF.

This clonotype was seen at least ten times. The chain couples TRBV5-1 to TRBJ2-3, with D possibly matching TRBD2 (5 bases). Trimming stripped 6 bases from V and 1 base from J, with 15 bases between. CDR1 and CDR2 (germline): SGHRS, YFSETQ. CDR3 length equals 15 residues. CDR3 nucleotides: TGCGCCAGCACGGTAATTCCGAGGGGCACAGATACGCAGTATTTT. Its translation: CASTVIPRGTDTQYF.

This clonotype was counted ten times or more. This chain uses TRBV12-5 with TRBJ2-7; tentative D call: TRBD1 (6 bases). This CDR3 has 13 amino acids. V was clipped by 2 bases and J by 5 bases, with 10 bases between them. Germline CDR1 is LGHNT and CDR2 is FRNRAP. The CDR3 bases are TGTGCTAGTGGTTTGACCGGACAGAACGAGCAGTACTTC. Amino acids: CASGLTGQNEQYF.

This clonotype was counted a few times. The CDR3 nucleotides read TGCAGTGCTAGGGCGGGAGCGAGTGAGCAGTTCTTC. Encoded protein: CSARAGASEQFF. The chain links TRBV20-1 to TRBJ2-1, with TRBD2 matching over 7 bases. Germline trimming cut 3 bases from V and 9 bases from J; bases unmatched to any gene: 5. Germline CDR1 is DFQATT and CDR2 is SNEGSKA (reference sequence). The CDR3 runs to 12 residues.